The following is a T cell receptor beta chain sequence with its context. The antigen is undetermined. The protocol was immunoSEQ multiplex PCR, while the TCRdb copy is restricted to in-frame clones and leaves out a portion. The data contain about 24,000 clones, more than 70% of them singletons. With autoimmune disease history or systemic immunosuppression, patients were excluded. This sample was taken from a study of OX40 agonist ivuxolimab in advanced cancers. Study-wide results and limits: Compared with CD4+, CD8+ T cells on average had more expanded clones.

Trimming removed 4 bases at V and 3 bases at J, with 14 bases between. Germline CDR1 reads SGHDT; CDR2 reads YYEEEE. The CDR3 runs to 14 residues. This chain joins TRBV5-6 and TRBJ2-7; possibly TRBD1 for D (6 bases). The source is an adult with an advanced solid tumor such as melanoma, head and neck, liver or kidney cancer. Source: CD4+ or CD8+ T cells sorted from blood, taken in a trial of the OX40 agonist ivuxolimab. The CDR3, as DNA: TGTGCCAGCAGCGTGACTCTAGGGGGCTACGAGCAGTACTTC. This gives the protein CASSVTLGGYEQYF.